Below are 30 T cell receptor beta chains sequenced from a single sample in a study of T cell changes during pregnancy in multiple sclerosis. Libraries were prepared by immunoSEQ multiplex PCR; TCRdb keeps only in-frame clonotypes and omits some of them. In the table there are about 32,000 clones, more than 85% of which are singletons. Sequences were derived from CD4+ T cells from peripheral blood mononuclear cells, sampled in the second trimester of pregnancy. The receptors come from a female donor with multiple sclerosis, enrolled in a pregnancy study.

This clone was recorded once. The chain has TRBV5-6 and TRBJ1-1; weak D call: TRBD1 (6 bases). CDR3 length: 13 amino acids. CDR1 SGHDT and CDR2 YYEEEE come from the germline V gene. V gave up 0 bases and J gave up 11 bases, with 14 bases separating them. In DNA form, the CDR3 reads TGTGCCAGCAGCTTGGCCGGAAAGGGGGTCGCTTTCTTT. This encodes CASSLAGKGVAFF.

In DNA, the CDR3 is TGTGCCAGCAGCGACGGCAGGGTCTATCAGCCCCAGCATTTT. Its protein product is CASSDGRVYQPQHF. This chain connects TRBV7-8 to TRBJ1-5, with D possibly being TRBD1 (5 bases). V lost 5 bases and J 5 bases, leaving 13 bases between the germline ends. CDR1 and CDR2 from the germline V gene are SGHVS and FQNEAQ. The CDR3 sequence is 14 residues long.

The rearrangement joins TRBV18 to TRBJ2-3; 13 bases align to TRBD2. The CDR3 consists of 17 residues. CDR1 is KGHSH, CDR2 LQKENI, per germline. With 3 bases clipped from V and 4 bases from J, the junction kept 7 bases outside the gene matches. The CDR3 sequence: CASSPLRTSGRADTQYF. In nucleotides, the CDR3 is TGTGCCAGCTCACCCCTTAGGACTAGCGGGAGAGCAGATACGCAGTATTTT.

The gene calls are TRBV15 and TRBJ2-2, with 10 bases lining up with TRBD2. The junction had 11 bases not matched to a gene; V was cut back by 6 bases and J by 4 bases. CDR3 size: 17 residues. Per germline, CDR1 LNHNV and CDR2 YYDKDF (reference sequence). CDR3 amino acids: CATRLAGRIQSTGELFF. The CDR3 nucleotides are TGTGCCACCAGACTAGCGGGGCGAATACAGTCCACCGGGGAGCTGTTTTTT.

The chain joins TRBV7-9 to TRBJ1-3; D gene unclear. The CDR3 is 17 residues long. Trimming took 1 base from V and 0 from J, leaving 13 bases between them. The germline gives CDR1 SEHNR, CDR2 FQNEAQ (reference sequence). CDR3 coding DNA: TGTGCCAGCAGCTTAGGGTTTTATCGGGACTCTGGAAACACCATATATTTT. It is translated as CASSLGFYRDSGNTIYF.

This rearrangement joins TRBV4-3 to TRBJ2-2; TRBD2 agrees at 8 bases. The V gene end was trimmed by 2 bases and the J gene end by 5 bases; junction bases not matched to a gene: 7. The CDR3 spans 16 residues. Germline values: CDR1 LGHNA, CDR2 YSLEER. The CDR3 spells CASSQPGGSGTGELFF. The CDR3 nucleotides are TGCGCCAGCAGCCAACCGGGGGGGAGCGGAACCGGGGAGCTGTTTTTT.

The chain combines TRBV7-7 with TRBJ1-1, with a possible D match to TRBD1 (5 bases). CDR1 and CDR2 (germline): SSHAT, FNYEAQ (reference sequence). The length of the CDR3 is 13 residues. Trimming left V 1 base short and J 6 bases short, with 9 bases between. This chain's CDR3 is CASSLDWGAEAFF. The CDR3 nucleotides are TGTGCCAGCAGCTTAGACTGGGGGGCTGAAGCTTTCTTT. The variable domain in full, completed from reference TRBV7-7 and TRBJ1-1, reads GAGVSQSPRYKVTKRGQDVTLRCDPISSHATLYWYQQALGQGPEFLTYFNYEAQPDKSGLPSDRFSAERPEGSISTLTIQRTEQRDSAMYRCASSLDWGAEAFFGQGTRLTVV.

The gene calls are TRBV5-1 and TRBJ1-4, with D possibly being TRBD1 (6 bases). The V end lost 0 bases, the J end lost 3 bases, and 9 bases lay between the germline ends. The CDR3 sequence is 15 residues long. CDR1 SGHRS and CDR2 YFSETQ come from the germline V gene. Here the CDR3 reads CASSLDRTANEKLFF. The DNA for the CDR3 is TGCGCCAGCAGCTTGGACCGGACAGCTAATGAAAAACTGTTTTTT.

The chain employs TRBV30 and TRBJ2-3; TRBD2 might be the D (6 bases). CDR1 and CDR2 (germline): GTSNPN, SVGIG (reference sequence). V lost 0 bases and J lost 1, with 8 bases in between. The CDR3 consists of 14 residues. The CDR3 here is CAWSVPGGTDTQYF. CDR3 DNA sequence: TGTGCCTGGAGTGTACCGGGAGGCACAGATACGCAGTATTTT.

The CDR3 loop reads CASSLPGQGLPYEQYF. The CDR3 region has the DNA TGTGCCAGCAGTCTACCGGGACAGGGGCTTCCCTACGAGCAGTACTTC. V gene TRBV28 combines with J gene TRBJ2-7; 10 nucleotides align to TRBD1. This CDR3 is 16 amino acids long. Germline V gives CDR1 MDHEN, CDR2 SYDVKM. V lost 5 bases to trimming and J lost 2 bases; unmatched junction nucleotides: 9. The full variable domain, completed using reference TRBV28 and TRBJ2-7, is DVKVTQSSRYLVKRTGEKVFLECVQDMDHENMFWYRQDPGLGLRLIYFSYDVKMKEKGDIPEGYSVSREKKERFSLILESASTNQTSMYLCASSLPGQGLPYEQYFGPGTRLTVT.

The chain joins TRBV5-1 to TRBJ1-2; TRBD1 matches at 9 bases. The CDR3 totals 13 residues. J gave up 6 bases and V 5 bases, and 5 bases lay outside the gene matches. The germline V gene encodes CDR1 SGHRS and CDR2 YFSETQ. The CDR3 DNA is TGCGCCAGCAGTACAGGGGGCGCAGATGGCTACACCTTC. Its translation is CASSTGGADGYTF.

The chain combines TRBV30 with TRBJ1-1; D is unclear. Germline assignment: CDR1 GTSNPN and CDR2 SVGIG (reference sequence). V dropped 3 bases and J dropped 0 bases, with 8 bases sitting between them. The CDR3 is 13 amino acids. CDR3 bases: TGTGCCTGGAGCAGGTCGGTGAACACTGAAGCTTTCTTT. As protein: CAWSRSVNTEAFF.

The chain joins TRBV28 to TRBJ2-2; 8 positions match TRBD1. Germline assignment: CDR1 MDHEN and CDR2 SYDVKM. The CDR3 consists of 15 residues. J gave up 9 bases and V 2 bases, and 8 bases lay outside the gene matches. The CDR3 region is CASSLPHRGVWELFF. The CDR3, as DNA: TGTGCCAGCAGTTTACCCCACAGGGGGGTGTGGGAGCTGTTTTTT.

A single count supports this clone. J is TRBJ2-1 and V is TRBV18; TRBD1 matches at 7 bases. The J segment lost 4 bases and the V segment lost 2 bases, leaving 8 bases of the junction unmatched. The V gene's germline CDR1 is KGHSH and CDR2 LQKENI. This CDR3 has 16 residues. CDR3 loop: CASSPYWQGVYNEQFF. The CDR3 coding sequence is TGTGCCAGCTCACCATATTGGCAGGGGGTGTACAATGAGCAGTTCTTC.

This sequence joins TRBV27 and TRBJ2-7; 11 bases are shared with TRBD2. Losses at the gene ends were 5 bases for V and 2 bases for J; bases not matched to a gene: 5. CDR3 length equals 15 residues. Looked up from germline, CDR1 is MNHEY and CDR2 is SMNVEV (reference sequence). The CDR3 DNA is TGTGCCAGCAGTCCTTTAGCGGGAGGGCCCTACGAGCAGTACTTC. Translated: CASSPLAGGPYEQYF.

This chain joins TRBV5-1 and TRBJ2-1; TRBD2 matches at 10 bases. There are 17 residues in the CDR3. V trimming: 1 base; J trimming: 4 bases; junction bases outside the gene matches: 8. The germline gives CDR1 SGHRS, CDR2 YFSETQ. CDR3 region: CASSLTEREGIYNEQFF. The DNA of the CDR3 is TGCGCCAGCAGCTTGACGGAGCGGGAGGGCATATACAATGAGCAGTTCTTC.

J is TRBJ1-2 and V is TRBV5-1; tentatively, D is TRBD1 (6 bases). V shed 1 base and J shed 4 bases, with 8 bases lying between them. The CDR3 loop spans 13 amino acids. Germline V gene sequence: CDR1 SGHRS, CDR2 YFSETQ. CDR3 DNA: TGCGCCAGCAGCTTGACAGGGAGCTATGGCTACACCTTC. This codes for CASSLTGSYGYTF.

This clone has only a few counts. The chain combines TRBV4-2 with TRBJ2-1; the match to TRBD1 covers 7 bases. From germline, CDR1 is LGHNA and CDR2 YNFKEQ. The CDR3 totals 16 residues. The V segment lost 1 base and the J segment 12 bases; nucleotides outside the gene matches: 15. The DNA for the CDR3 is TGTGCCAGCAGCCAAGGAGGAGGACAGGCGAGTAGTGGGCAGTTCTTC. Protein: CASSQGGGQASSGQFF.

V is TRBV18 and J is TRBJ1-1, with D possibly being TRBD1 (5 bases). The CDR3 extends over 13 amino acids. Germline V CDR1 and CDR2: KGHSH, LQKENI. V lost 2 bases and J lost 3, with 7 bases in between. CDR3 region: CASSPAGDTEAFF. In DNA, the CDR3 is TGTGCCAGCTCACCAGCGGGGGACACTGAAGCTTTCTTT.

The V gene is TRBV19, the J gene TRBJ1-1; D perhaps matches TRBD1 (5 bases). This CDR3 contains 15 residues. The V gene lost 7 bases and the J gene lost 4 bases, with 19 bases spanning the gap. In germline, CDR1 is LNHDA, CDR2 SQIVND (reference sequence). CDR3 sequence reads: CASTNLYRLGTEAFF. As DNA, the CDR3 is TGTGCCAGTACCAATCTGTACAGGTTGGGCACTGAAGCTTTCTTT.

The table lists this clone with a count of one. This chain links TRBV7-6 with TRBJ1-5; D call uncertain. This CDR3 is built from 13 residues. V gave up 1 base and J gave up 6 bases, with 7 bases separating them. Germline V lookup: CDR1 SGHVS, CDR2 FNYEAQ. CDR3 sequence: CASSLDRVQPQHF. DNA of the CDR3: TGTGCCAGCAGCTTAGACCGGGTTCAGCCCCAGCATTTT.

The gene calls are TRBV6-1 and TRBJ2-1; 11 nucleotides match TRBD2. The CDR3 length is 15 residues. From germline, CDR1 is MNHNS and CDR2 SASEGT. The V and J ends lost 4 bases and 4 bases, in that order; junction bases with no gene match: 3. DNA of the CDR3: TGTGCCAGCAGTGCCCGGACTAGCGGGTACAATGAGCAGTTCTTC. Its protein product is CASSARTSGYNEQFF.

V is TRBV5-1 and J is TRBJ2-5; weak D call: TRBD1 (6 bases). The germline CDR1 and CDR2 sequences are SGHRS and YFSETQ. The CDR3 sequence is 14 residues long. Trimming removed 1 base at V and 9 bases at J, with 16 bases between. The CDR3 DNA reads as TGCGCCAGCAGCTTGTATACAGGGCGTGCGGCCCAGTACTTC. Translating it yields CASSLYTGRAAQYF.

This sequence joins TRBV19 and TRBJ1-2, with 7 bases that match TRBD1. The V gene's germline CDR1 is LNHDA and CDR2 SQIVND (reference sequence). V lost 10 bases, J lost 3 bases, and 11 bases stayed unmatched. This CDR3 has 14 residues. CDR3: CATHPLGGDYGYTF. In DNA form, the CDR3 reads TGTGCCACTCATCCCTTAGGGGGCGACTATGGCTACACCTTC. Together with reference TRBV19 and TRBJ1-2, the CDR3 gives the full variable domain: DGGITQSPKYLFRKEGQNVTLSCEQNLNHDAMYWYRQDPGQGLRLIYYSQIVNDFQKGDIAEGYSVSREKKESFPLTVTSAQKNPTAFYLCATHPLGGDYGYTFGSGTRLTVV.

The chain couples TRBV5-6 to TRBJ1-2; TRBD1 matches at 9 bases. CDR3 length equals 16 residues. With V trimmed by 0 bases and J by 4 bases, 7 bases remained unmatched. Looked up from germline, CDR1 is SGHDT and CDR2 is YYEEEE. The CDR3: CASSLAYRQGGYGYTF. The CDR3 DNA reads TGTGCCAGCAGCTTGGCTTATAGACAGGGGGGCTATGGCTACACCTTC.

The V call is TRBV6-4, the J call TRBJ2-1, with D perhaps matching TRBD2 (6 bases). CDR3 length: 11 amino acids. Germline values: CDR1 MRHNA, CDR2 SNTAGT. V dropped 2 bases and J dropped 10 bases, with 6 bases sitting between them. CDR3 nucleotides: TGTGCCAGCAGTGACCGGGGGGAGCAGTTCTTC. Translated, it gives CASSDRGEQFF.

CDR3 nucleotide sequence: TGTGCCAGCAGTTTTGGGCTTTCGAACTATGGCTACACCTTC. Translating it yields CASSFGLSNYGYTF. The J gene is TRBJ1-2, the V gene TRBV28, with D unresolved. This CDR3 comprises 14 residues. Trimming removed 3 bases at V and 2 bases at J, with 10 bases between. Germline CDR1 and CDR2: MDHEN and SYDVKM.

The CDR3 DNA is TGCAGCGTTTCAACCGGGACAGGGGGCTTTGGCTACACCTTC. It is translated as CSVSTGTGGFGYTF. The chain uses TRBV29-1 and TRBJ1-2; 12 bases match TRBD1. Germline trimming cut 5 bases from V and 7 bases from J; bases unmatched to any gene: 8. The CDR3 has 14 residues. Germline V gene lookup returns CDR1 SQVTM and CDR2 ANQGSEA.

The V call is TRBV5-1, the J call TRBJ1-4; perhaps TRBD1 as D (6 bases). The germline gives CDR1 SGHRS, CDR2 YFSETQ. Trimming pared 0 bases from V and 1 base from J, leaving 10 bases between. The CDR3 is 16 residues long. CDR3 DNA: TGCGCCAGCAGCTTGGAGGGGGTCAGAACTAATGAAAAACTGTTTTTT. This sequence encodes CASSLEGVRTNEKLFF.

The chain combines TRBV4-1 with TRBJ2-3, with 11 nucleotides matching TRBD2. CDR1 is MGHRA, CDR2 YSYEKL, per germline. The CDR3 runs to 17 residues. With 0 bases clipped from V and 0 bases from J, the junction kept 2 bases outside the gene matches. The CDR3 DNA is TGCGCCAGCAGCCAAGATGGGACTAGCGGAAGCACAGATACGCAGTATTTT. Its translation: CASSQDGTSGSTDTQYF.